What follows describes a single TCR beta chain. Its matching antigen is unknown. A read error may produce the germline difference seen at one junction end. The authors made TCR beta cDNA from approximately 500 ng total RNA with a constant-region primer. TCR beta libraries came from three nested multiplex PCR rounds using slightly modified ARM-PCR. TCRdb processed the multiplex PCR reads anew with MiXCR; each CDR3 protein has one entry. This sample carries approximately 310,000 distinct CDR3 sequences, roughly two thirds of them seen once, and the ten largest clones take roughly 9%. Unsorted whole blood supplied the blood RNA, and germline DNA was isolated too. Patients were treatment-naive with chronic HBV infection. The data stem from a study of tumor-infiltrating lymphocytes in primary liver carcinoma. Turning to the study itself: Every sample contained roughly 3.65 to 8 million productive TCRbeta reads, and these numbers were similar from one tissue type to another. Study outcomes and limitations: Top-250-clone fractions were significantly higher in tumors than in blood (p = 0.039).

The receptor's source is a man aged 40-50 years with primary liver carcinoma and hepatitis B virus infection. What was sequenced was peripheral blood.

In DNA form, the CDR3 reads TGTGCCAGTAGTATGGGATACTCGGAGAGCCAGTACTTC. It yields the protein CASSMGYSESQYF. The V gene is TRBV19, the J gene TRBJ2-5, with D unclear. The CDR3 covers 13 residues. The V gene's germline CDR1 is LNHDA and CDR2 SQIVND (reference sequence).